These 9 T cell receptor beta chains were sequenced from one sample in a study of blood T cell repertoires in COVID-19. Clones were read by immunoSEQ multiplex PCR, and TCRdb kept only the in-frame ones, dropping some. The data hold 150,000 to 200,000 clones, with roughly 84% observed a single time. The sequencing input was peripheral blood. The receptors were gathered from a human donor with acute or convalescent COVID-19. The donor label of this sample is uncertain.

The chain employs TRBV7-2 and TRBJ2-7; TRBD1 matches 8 bases. Germline CDR1 is SGHTA and CDR2 is FQGNSA. This CDR3 contains 15 residues. V lost 6 bases to trimming and J lost 0 bases; unmatched junction nucleotides: 7. This CDR3 is CASREGGQGSYEQYF. CDR3 bases: TGTGCCAGCAGAGAGGGCGGACAGGGCTCCTACGAGCAGTACTTC.

In this sample, this clone turned up once. The rearrangement uses TRBV18 and TRBJ1-5, with D tentatively TRBD1 (6 bases). CDR1 and CDR2 (germline): KGHSH, LQKENI. V was shortened by 6 bases and J by 4 bases, with 16 bases between the two germline ends. The CDR3 length is 15 residues. The CDR3 bases are TGTGCCAGCTCCTCTACGACAGGAGAGAATCAGCCCCAGCATTTT. It encodes CASSSTTGENQPQHF.

The rearrangement joins TRBV11-2 to TRBJ2-7; possible D gene TRBD2, 5 bases. Deletions cut 5 bases from V and 2 bases from J, with 16 bases between. The CDR3 has 15 residues. Germline V gives CDR1 SGHAT, CDR2 FQNNGV. This CDR3 is CASSMDGLETYEQYF. CDR3 sequence (DNA): TGTGCCAGCAGCATGGACGGACTGGAGACCTACGAGCAGTACTTC.

This chain connects TRBV18 to TRBJ2-3, with 13 positions matching TRBD2. The CDR3 extends over 16 amino acids. Losses at the gene ends were 3 bases for V and 5 bases for J; bases not matched to a gene: 5. Germline V gene data show CDR1 as KGHSH and CDR2 as LQKENI. In DNA, the CDR3 is TGTGCCAGCTCACCCGGACTAGCGGGAGAAAGAGATACGCAGTATTTT. Encoded protein: CASSPGLAGERDTQYF.

The chain carries TRBV5-1 and TRBJ2-1; TRBD2 agrees at 7 bases. Per the germline V gene, CDR1 is SGHRS and CDR2 is YFSETQ. V trimming: 3 bases; J trimming: 10 bases; junction bases outside the gene matches: 4. This CDR3 comprises 12 residues. The CDR3 sequence: CASSSQLAEQFF. CDR3 bases: TGCGCCAGCAGCTCCCAACTAGCGGAGCAGTTCTTC. The whole variable domain, filled in from reference TRBV5-1 and TRBJ2-1, reads KAGVTQTPRYLIKTRGQQVTLSCSPISGHRSVSWYQQTPGQGLQFLFEYFSETQRNKGNFPGRFSGRQFSNSRSEMNVSTLELGDSALYLCASSSQLAEQFFGPGTRLTVL.

The CDR3 sequence is CSVEDYGTGRFLYNEQFF. Here the CDR3 DNA reads TGCAGCGTTGAAGATTATGGGACAGGCCGGTTTCTATACAATGAGCAGTTCTTC. The chain couples TRBV29-1 to TRBJ2-1; 8 positions match TRBD1. The CDR3 is 18 residues long. Looked up from germline, CDR1 is SQVTM and CDR2 is ANQGSEA. The V and J ends lost 0 bases and 4 bases, in that order; junction bases with no gene match: 14.

The chain joins TRBV19 to TRBJ2-7; 8 bases are shared with TRBD2. CDR1 LNHDA and CDR2 SQIVND come from the germline V gene (reference sequence). V was pared by 5 bases and J by 2 bases, with 8 bases of the junction left unmatched. CDR3 length: 15 residues. CDR3 residues: CASSAISGRAYEQYF. CDR3 DNA: TGTGCCAGTAGTGCCATAAGCGGGAGAGCCTACGAGCAGTACTTC.

In its sample, this clone was seen a few times. The rearrangement links TRBV9 to TRBJ1-6; D ambiguous. Germline assignment: CDR1 SGDLS and CDR2 YYNGEE. This CDR3 has 14 amino acids. Trimming shortened V by 2 bases and J by 7 bases, and 10 bases separated the two germline ends. CDR3 bases: TGTGCCAGCAGCGTTGGGCCTAAAAATTCACCCCTCCACTTT. Its translation is CASSVGPKNSPLHF.

DNA for the CDR3: TGTGCCAGCAGTGAAGCGAAGGGGGCCCAGGCCGGGACTGAAGCTTTCTTT. Protein sequence: CASSEAKGAQAGTEAFF. This sequence joins TRBV2 and TRBJ1-1, with TRBD1 matching 7 bases. With V trimmed by 0 bases and J by 5 bases, 12 bases remained unmatched. Per germline, CDR1 SNHLY and CDR2 FYNNEI. The CDR3 runs to 17 residues.